The T cell receptor beta chain described here comes from a study of T cells and copy number aberrations in small-cell lung cancer. Germline CDR1 and CDR2: GTSNPN and SVGIG (reference sequence). Germline trimming cut 7 bases from V and 3 bases from J; bases unmatched to any gene: 9. The CDR3 spans 15 residues. Patients with resected limited-stage small-cell lung cancer, operated 2008 to 2020. Only in-frame clones appear in the TCRdb table, and some are missing; sequencing was by immunoSEQ multiplex PCR. The sample includes 7,500 or so clones, roughly four fifths of them seen just once. The chain recombines TRBV30 with TRBJ2-2; 9 bases align to TRBD1. The sequenced sample consisted of normal tissue next to the tumor. The receptor comes from a woman aged 50 to 60 with small cell lung cancer. Here the CDR3 reads CAYLTGTGYTGELFF. The CDR3 nucleotides are TGTGCCTACCTAACCGGGACAGGGTACACCGGGGAGCTGTTTTTT.